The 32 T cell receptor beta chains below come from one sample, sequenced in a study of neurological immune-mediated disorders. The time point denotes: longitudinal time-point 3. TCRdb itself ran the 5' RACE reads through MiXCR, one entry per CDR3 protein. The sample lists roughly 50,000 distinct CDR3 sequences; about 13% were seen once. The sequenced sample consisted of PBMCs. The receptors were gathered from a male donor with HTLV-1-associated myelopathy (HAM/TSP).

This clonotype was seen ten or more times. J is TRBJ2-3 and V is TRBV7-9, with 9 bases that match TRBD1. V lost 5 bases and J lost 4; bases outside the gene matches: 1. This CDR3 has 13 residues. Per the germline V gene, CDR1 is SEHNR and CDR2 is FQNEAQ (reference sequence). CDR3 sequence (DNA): TGTGCCAGCAGCCGACAGGGGGCAGATACGCAGTATTTT. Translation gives CASSRQGADTQYF.

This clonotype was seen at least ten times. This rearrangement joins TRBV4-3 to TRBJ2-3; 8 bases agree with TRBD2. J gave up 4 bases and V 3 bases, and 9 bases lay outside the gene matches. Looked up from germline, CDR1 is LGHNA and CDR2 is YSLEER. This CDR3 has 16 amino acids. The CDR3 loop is CASSQSGSGGADTQYF. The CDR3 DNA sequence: TGCGCCAGCAGCCAGAGTGGGAGCGGGGGCGCAGATACGCAGTATTTT.

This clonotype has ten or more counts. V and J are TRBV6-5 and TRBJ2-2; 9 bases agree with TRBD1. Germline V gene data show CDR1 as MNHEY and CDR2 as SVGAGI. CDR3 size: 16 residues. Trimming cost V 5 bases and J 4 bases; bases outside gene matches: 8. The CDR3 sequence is CASSQIQGATTGELFF. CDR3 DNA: TGTGCCAGCAGTCAAATACAGGGGGCGACCACCGGGGAGCTGTTTTTT.

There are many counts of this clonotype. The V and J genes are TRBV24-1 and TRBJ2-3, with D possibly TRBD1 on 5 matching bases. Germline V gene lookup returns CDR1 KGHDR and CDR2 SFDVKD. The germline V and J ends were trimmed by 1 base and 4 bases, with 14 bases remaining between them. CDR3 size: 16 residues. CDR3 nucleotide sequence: TGTGCCACCAGTGATTTAATAAGGGGCACGGCAGATACGCAGTATTTT. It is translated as CATSDLIRGTADTQYF.

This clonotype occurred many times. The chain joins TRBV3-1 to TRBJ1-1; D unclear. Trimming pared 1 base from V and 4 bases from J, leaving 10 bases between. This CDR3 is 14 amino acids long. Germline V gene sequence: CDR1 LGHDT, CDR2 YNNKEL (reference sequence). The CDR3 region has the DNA TGTGCCAGCAGCCAAGTGGGCCAGACCACTGAAGCTTTCTTT. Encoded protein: CASSQVGQTTEAFF.

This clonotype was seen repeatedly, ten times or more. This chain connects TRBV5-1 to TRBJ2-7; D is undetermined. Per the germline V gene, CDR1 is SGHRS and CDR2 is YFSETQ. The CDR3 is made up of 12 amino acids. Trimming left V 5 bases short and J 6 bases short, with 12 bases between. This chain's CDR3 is CASRKDRLEQYF. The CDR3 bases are TGCGCCAGCAGAAAGGACCGCCTCGAGCAGTACTTC.

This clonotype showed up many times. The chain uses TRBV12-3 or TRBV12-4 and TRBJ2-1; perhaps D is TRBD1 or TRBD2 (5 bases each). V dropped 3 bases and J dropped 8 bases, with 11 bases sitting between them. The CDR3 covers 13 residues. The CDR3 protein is CASSLHGDDEQFF. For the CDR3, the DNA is TGTGCCAGCAGTTTGCATGGGGACGATGAGCAGTTCTTC.

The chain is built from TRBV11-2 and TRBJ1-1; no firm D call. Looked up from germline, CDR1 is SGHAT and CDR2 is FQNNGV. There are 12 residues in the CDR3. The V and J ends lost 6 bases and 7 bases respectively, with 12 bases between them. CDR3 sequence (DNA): TGTGCCAGCAGAAGGGTGGCGCTTGAAGCTTTCTTT. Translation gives CASRRVALEAFF.

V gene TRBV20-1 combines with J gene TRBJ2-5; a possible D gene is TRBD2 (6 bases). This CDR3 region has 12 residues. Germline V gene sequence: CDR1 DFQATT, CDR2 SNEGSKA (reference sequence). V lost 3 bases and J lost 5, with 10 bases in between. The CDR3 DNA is TGCAGTGCTAGTAACCGGGGGGAGACCCAGTACTTC. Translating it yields CSASNRGETQYF.

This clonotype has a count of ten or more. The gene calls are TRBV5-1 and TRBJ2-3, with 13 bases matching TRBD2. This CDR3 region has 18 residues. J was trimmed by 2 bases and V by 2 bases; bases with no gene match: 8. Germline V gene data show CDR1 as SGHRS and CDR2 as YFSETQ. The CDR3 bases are TGCGCCAGCAGCTTTGATGGGACTAGCGGGATCCTCACAGATACGCAGTATTTT. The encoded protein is CASSFDGTSGILTDTQYF.

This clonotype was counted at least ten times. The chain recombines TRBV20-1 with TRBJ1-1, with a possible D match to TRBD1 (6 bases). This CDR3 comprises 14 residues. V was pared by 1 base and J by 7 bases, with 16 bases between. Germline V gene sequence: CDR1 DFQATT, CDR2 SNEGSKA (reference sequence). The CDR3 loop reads CSARGGLSSGEAFF. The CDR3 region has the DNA TGCAGTGCTAGAGGGGGGCTATCCAGCGGTGAAGCTTTCTTT.

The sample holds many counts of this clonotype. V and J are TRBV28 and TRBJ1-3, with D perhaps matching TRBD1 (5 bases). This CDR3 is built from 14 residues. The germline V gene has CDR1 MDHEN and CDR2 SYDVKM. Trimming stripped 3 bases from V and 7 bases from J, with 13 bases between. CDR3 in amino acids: CASSLGQGGNTIYF. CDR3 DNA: TGTGCCAGCAGTTTGGGCCAGGGTGGGAACACCATATATTTT.

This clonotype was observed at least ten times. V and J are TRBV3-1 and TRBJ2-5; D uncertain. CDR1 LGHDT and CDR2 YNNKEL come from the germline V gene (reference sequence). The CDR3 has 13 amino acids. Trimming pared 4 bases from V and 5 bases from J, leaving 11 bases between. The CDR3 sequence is CASSRGAVETQYF. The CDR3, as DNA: TGTGCCAGCAGCCGCGGTGCAGTCGAGACCCAGTACTTC.

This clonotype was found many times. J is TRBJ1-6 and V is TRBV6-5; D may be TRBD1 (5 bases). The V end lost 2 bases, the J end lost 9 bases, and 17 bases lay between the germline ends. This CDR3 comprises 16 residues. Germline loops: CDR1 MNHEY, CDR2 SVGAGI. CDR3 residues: CASSYRRQSPGSPLHF. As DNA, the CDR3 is TGTGCCAGCAGTTACCGTAGACAGTCGCCGGGTTCACCCCTCCACTTT.

The CDR3 loop is CSASPRQVNTGELFF. DNA of the CDR3: TGCAGTGCTTCCCCCCGGCAGGTGAACACCGGGGAGCTGTTTTTT. V is TRBV20-1 and J is TRBJ2-2, with D unclear. The germline V gene has CDR1 DFQATT and CDR2 SNEGSKA (reference sequence). This CDR3 comprises 15 residues. Between the trimmed V and J ends, which lost 5 bases and 1 base, there was a span of 14 bases.

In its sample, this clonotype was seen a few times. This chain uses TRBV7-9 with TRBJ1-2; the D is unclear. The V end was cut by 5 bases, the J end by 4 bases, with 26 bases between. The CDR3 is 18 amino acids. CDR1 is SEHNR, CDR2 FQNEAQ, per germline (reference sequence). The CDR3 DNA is TGTGCCAGCAGCGTCTACCGGTCCGGGGTACTTAGCATCTATGGCTACACCTTC. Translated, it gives CASSVYRSGVLSIYGYTF.

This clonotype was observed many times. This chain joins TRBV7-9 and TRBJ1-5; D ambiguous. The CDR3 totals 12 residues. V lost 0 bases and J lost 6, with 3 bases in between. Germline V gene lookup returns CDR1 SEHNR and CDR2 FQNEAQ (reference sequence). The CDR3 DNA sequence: TGTGCCAGCAGCTTAGCGTCTCAGCCCCAGCATTTT. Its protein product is CASSLASQPQHF.

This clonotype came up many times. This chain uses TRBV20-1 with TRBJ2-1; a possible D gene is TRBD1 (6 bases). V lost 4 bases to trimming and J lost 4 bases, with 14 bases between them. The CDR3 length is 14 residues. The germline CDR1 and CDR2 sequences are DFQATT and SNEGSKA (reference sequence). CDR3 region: CSAKSDRKYNEQFF. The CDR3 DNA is TGCAGTGCTAAATCAGACAGGAAGTACAATGAGCAGTTCTTC.

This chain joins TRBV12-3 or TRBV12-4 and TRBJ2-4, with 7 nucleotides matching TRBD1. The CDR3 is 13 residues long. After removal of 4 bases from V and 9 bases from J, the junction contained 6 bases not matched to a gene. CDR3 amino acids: CASSSRQGGIQYF. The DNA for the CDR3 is TGTGCCAGCAGTTCAAGACAGGGTGGCATTCAGTACTTC.

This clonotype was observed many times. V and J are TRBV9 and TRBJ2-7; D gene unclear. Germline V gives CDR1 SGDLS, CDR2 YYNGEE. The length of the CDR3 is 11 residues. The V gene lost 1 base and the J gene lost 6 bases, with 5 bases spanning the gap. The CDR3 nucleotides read TGTGCCAGCAGCGTAAAGTGCGAGCAGTACTTC. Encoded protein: CASSVKCEQYF.

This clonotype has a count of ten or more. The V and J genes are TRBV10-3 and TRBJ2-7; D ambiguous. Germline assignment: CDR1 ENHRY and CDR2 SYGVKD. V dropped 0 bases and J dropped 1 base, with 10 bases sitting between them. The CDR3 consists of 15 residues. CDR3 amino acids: CAISESSEASYEQYF. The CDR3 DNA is TGTGCCATCAGTGAGTCGAGTGAAGCTTCCTACGAGCAGTACTTC.

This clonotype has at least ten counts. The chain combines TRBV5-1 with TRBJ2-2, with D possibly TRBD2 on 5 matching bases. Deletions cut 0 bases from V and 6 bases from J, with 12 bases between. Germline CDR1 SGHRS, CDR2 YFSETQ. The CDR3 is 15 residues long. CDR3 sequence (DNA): TGCGCCAGCAGCTTGGCCGCTGCGGGCTCCGGGGAGCTGTTTTTT. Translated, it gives CASSLAAAGSGELFF.

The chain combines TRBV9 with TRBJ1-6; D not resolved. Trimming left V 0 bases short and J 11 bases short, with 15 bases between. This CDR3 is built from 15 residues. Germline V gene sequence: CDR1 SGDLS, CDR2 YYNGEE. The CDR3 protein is CASSVDGSRNTPLHF. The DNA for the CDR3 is TGTGCCAGCAGCGTAGATGGCAGTCGGAATACACCCCTCCACTTT.

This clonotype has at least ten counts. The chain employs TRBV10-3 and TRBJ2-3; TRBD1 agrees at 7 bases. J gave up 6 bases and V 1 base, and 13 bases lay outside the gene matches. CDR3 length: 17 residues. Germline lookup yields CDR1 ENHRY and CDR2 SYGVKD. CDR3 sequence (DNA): TGTGCCATCAGTGAGTTCGGGACAGCCGACTCGGTCGATACGCAGTATTTT. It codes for CAISEFGTADSVDTQYF.

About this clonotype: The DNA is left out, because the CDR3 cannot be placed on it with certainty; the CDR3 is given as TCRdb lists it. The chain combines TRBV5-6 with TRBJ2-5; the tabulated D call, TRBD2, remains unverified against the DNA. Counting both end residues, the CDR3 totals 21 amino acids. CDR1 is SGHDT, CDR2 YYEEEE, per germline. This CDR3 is CASSFYICSARDLVVGETQYF.

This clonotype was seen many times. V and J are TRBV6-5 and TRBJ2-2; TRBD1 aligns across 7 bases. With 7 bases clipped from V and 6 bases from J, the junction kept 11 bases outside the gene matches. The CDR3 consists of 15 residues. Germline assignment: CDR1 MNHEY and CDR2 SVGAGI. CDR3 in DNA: TGTGCCAGCAAAGAACAGGGGCTGATCGCCGGGGAGCTGTTTTTT. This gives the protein CASKEQGLIAGELFF.

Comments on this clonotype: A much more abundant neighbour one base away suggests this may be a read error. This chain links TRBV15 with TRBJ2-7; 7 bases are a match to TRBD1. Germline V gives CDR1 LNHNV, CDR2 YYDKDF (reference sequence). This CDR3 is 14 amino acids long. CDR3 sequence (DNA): TGTGCCACCAGCAAGAGACAGGGAGCCTACGAGCGGTACTTC. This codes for CATSKRQGAYERYF.

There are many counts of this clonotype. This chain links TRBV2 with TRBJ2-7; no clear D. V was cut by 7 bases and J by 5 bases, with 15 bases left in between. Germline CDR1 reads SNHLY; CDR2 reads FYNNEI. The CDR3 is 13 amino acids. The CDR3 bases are TGTGCCAGCAATGCCAGGTCCACCCACGAGCAGTACTTC. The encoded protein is CASNARSTHEQYF.

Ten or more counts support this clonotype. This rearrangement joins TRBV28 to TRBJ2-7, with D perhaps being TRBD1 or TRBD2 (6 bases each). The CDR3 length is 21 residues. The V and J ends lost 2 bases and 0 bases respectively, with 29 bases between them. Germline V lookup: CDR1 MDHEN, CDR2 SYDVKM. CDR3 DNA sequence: TGTGCCAGCAGTTTAATGGGGGGTTGGGCCTCACAGGGCCAGAGCTCCTACGAGCAGTACTTC. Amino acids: CASSLMGGWASQGQSSYEQYF.

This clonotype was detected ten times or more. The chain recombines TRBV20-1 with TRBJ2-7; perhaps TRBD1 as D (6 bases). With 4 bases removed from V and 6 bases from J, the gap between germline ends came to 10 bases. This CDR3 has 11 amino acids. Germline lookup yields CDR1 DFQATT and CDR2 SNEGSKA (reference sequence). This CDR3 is CSANRQAEQYF. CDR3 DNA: TGCAGTGCTAACCGACAGGCCGAGCAGTACTTC.

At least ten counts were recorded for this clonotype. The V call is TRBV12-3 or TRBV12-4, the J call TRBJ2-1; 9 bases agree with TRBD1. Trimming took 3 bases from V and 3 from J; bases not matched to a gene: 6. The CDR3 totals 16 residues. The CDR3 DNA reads TGTGCCAGCAGTTTGAGGGACAGGGTGGACTACAATGAGCAGTTCTTC. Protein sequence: CASSLRDRVDYNEQFF.

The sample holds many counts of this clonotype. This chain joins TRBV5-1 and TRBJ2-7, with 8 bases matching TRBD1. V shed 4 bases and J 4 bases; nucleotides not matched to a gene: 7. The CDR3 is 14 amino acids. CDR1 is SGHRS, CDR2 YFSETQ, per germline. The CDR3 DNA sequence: TGCGCCAGCAGCACCGGGACAGGATCTTACGAGCAGTACTTC. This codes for CASSTGTGSYEQYF.